The sequence of this T cell receptor beta chain was determined in a study of human T cells and chemical hapten exposure. The J segment lost 9 bases and the V segment lost 6 bases, leaving 11 bases of the junction unmatched. This CDR3 region has 14 residues. Stated time point: patch test 3, about 24 weeks after DPC sensitization. The treatment is: therapeutic diphenylcyclopropenone sensitization with weekly scalp DPC. This clonotype occurred many times. TCRdb redid the calling of the RACE reads with MiXCR, one entry per CDR3 protein. The data contain about 84,000 distinct CDR3 sequences, roughly a tenth of them seen just once; the ten biggest clones take up under 4.5%.

The sequencing used whole blood, collected in connection with sensitization to the hapten diphenylcyclopropenone (DPC). This sequence joins TRBV12-3 or TRBV12-4 and TRBJ1-3; 7 nucleotides agree with TRBD1. The sequence came from a woman in her fifties or sixties with alopecia areata. Some clones in this sample may be carry-over from other donors' samples. The DNA for the CDR3 is TGTGCCAGCAGCTTCGACAGGGCCCCGGGCACCATATATTTT. Its translation is CASSFDRAPGTIYF.